A single sample gave rise to the 29 T cell receptor beta chains below, sequenced in a study of OX40 agonist ivuxolimab in advanced cancers. Sequencing used immunoSEQ multiplex PCR; TCRdb keeps in-frame clones, though not all of them. The repertoire has 40,000 to 60,000 clones, 70% to 80% of them found once; the top ten carry roughly 2%. The sample was CD4+ or CD8+ T cells sorted from blood, taken in a trial of the OX40 agonist ivuxolimab. The receptors originated from an adult with an advanced solid tumor such as melanoma, head and neck, liver or kidney cancer.

The genes are TRBV2 and TRBJ1-5, with D uncertain. V was clipped by 1 base and J by 5 bases, with 9 bases between them. Germline V gene data show CDR1 as SNHLY and CDR2 as FYNNEI. The CDR3 spans 14 residues. In DNA form, the CDR3 reads TGTGCCAGCAGTGAAGTATCGGGGTATCAGCCCCAGCATTTT. It specifies CASSEVSGYQPQHF.

This rearrangement joins TRBV7-2 to TRBJ2-1, with D possibly TRBD2 on 6 matching bases. The CDR3 is 15 residues long. Germline V gives CDR1 SGHTA, CDR2 FQGNSA. The V and J ends lost 8 bases and 0 bases respectively, with 14 bases between them. CDR3 DNA sequence: TGTGCCAGCCACTCGGGGGTGAGCTCCTACAATGAGCAGTTCTTC. As protein: CASHSGVSSYNEQFF.

This chain links TRBV5-6 with TRBJ1-2, with D possibly being TRBD1 (5 bases). CDR3 length: 14 amino acids. V gave up 0 bases and J gave up 7 bases, with 13 bases separating them. Germline CDR1 and CDR2: SGHDT and YYEEEE. The CDR3 here is CASSLAGNQGGYTF. The CDR3 DNA reads TGTGCCAGCAGCTTGGCAGGGAATCAGGGTGGCTACACCTTC. The whole variable domain, filled in from reference TRBV5-6 and TRBJ1-2, reads DAGVTQSPTHLIKTRGQQVTLRCSPKSGHDTVSWYQQALGQGPQFIFQYYEEEERQRGNFPDRFSGHQFPNYSSELNVNALLLGDSALYLCASSLAGNQGGYTFGSGTRLTVV.

The gene calls are TRBV7-2 and TRBJ2-7; no reliable D call. The CDR3 has 13 residues. V was trimmed by 0 bases and J by 3 bases, leaving 6 bases between them. CDR1 is SGHTA, CDR2 FQGNSA, per germline. The CDR3 reads CASSLAGSYEQYF. The CDR3 DNA is TGTGCCAGCAGCTTAGCCGGCAGCTACGAGCAGTACTTC.

The table lists this clone with a few counts. The V gene is TRBV6-5, the J gene TRBJ2-7; TRBD1 agrees at 9 bases. J gave up 2 bases and V 7 bases, and 6 bases lay outside the gene matches. This CDR3 region has 14 residues. Germline V lookup: CDR1 MNHEY, CDR2 SVGAGI. CDR3 region: CASTMRQGAYEQYF. In DNA, the CDR3 is TGTGCCAGCACCATGAGACAGGGGGCCTACGAGCAGTACTTC.

This clone was seen just once. V gene TRBV9 combines with J gene TRBJ1-2; unclear D gene. The V gene lost 4 bases and the J gene lost 6 bases, with 16 bases spanning the gap. The CDR3 extends over 14 amino acids. From germline, CDR1 is SGDLS and CDR2 YYNGEE. The CDR3 DNA follows: TGTGCCAGCAGCACGACCTCGAACCCCGATGGCTACACCTTC. This translates into CASSTTSNPDGYTF.

This clone was detected only a few times. Different DNA sequences within this sample yield the same CDR3. The rearrangement joins TRBV27 to TRBJ2-1; D is unclear. Trimming left V 6 bases short and J 4 bases short, with 7 bases between. Germline V gene data show CDR1 as MNHEY and CDR2 as SMNVEV (reference sequence). There are 12 residues in the CDR3. The CDR3 region has the DNA TGTGCCAGCAGGGGATCTTACAATGAGCAGTTCTTC. Its protein product is CASRGSYNEQFF.

The chain uses TRBV14 and TRBJ2-7, with a weak D call TRBD2 (6 bases). The germline V gene has CDR1 SGHDN and CDR2 FVKESK. The ends were cut back, 6 bases at V and 1 base at J, with 13 bases in the middle. The CDR3 runs to 14 residues. Written as DNA, the CDR3 is TGTGCCAGCAGTCCCCACGCGGGGTCCTACGAGCAGTACTTC. Encoded protein: CASSPHAGSYEQYF.

The rearrangement links TRBV2 to TRBJ2-1, with 11 bases matching TRBD2. The CDR3 covers 14 residues. From germline, CDR1 is SNHLY and CDR2 FYNNEI. V shed 6 bases and J 9 bases; nucleotides not matched to a gene: 7. The CDR3 coding sequence is TGTGCCAGCAGGGAGACTAGCGGGACGGGTGAGCAGTTCTTC. Amino acids: CASRETSGTGEQFF.

The chain couples TRBV30 to TRBJ2-1; 7 bases are a match to TRBD2. V was clipped by 5 bases and J by 11 bases; unmatched bases: 6. The CDR3 loop spans 11 amino acids. Germline CDR1 is GTSNPN and CDR2 is SVGIG (reference sequence). CDR3 in DNA: TGTGCCTGGTATATAGCGGGTAAGCAGTTCTTC. This codes for CAWYIAGKQFF.

CDR3 in DNA: TGCAGCGTTGAAGAACCCGCGAGCTCTGGGGCCAACGTCCTGACTTTC. Protein: CSVEEPASSGANVLTF. V and J are TRBV29-1 and TRBJ2-6, with D unclear. The CDR3 loop spans 16 amino acids. The germline gives CDR1 SQVTM, CDR2 ANQGSEA. Trimming stripped 0 bases from V and 0 bases from J, with 9 bases between.

This clone occurred once. This chain connects TRBV7-3 to TRBJ1-1; D is perhaps TRBD1 (6 bases). CDR3 length: 14 amino acids. The germline V gene has CDR1 SGHTA and CDR2 FQGTGA. Trimming stripped 5 bases from V and 4 bases from J, with 14 bases between. The CDR3 nucleotides are TGTGCCAGCAGCCCGTACGGGGGGCTCACTGAAGCTTTCTTT. It specifies CASSPYGGLTEAFF.

The chain is built from TRBV18 and TRBJ1-1; D remains ambiguous. V gave up 3 bases and J gave up 1 base, with 12 bases separating them. This CDR3 is built from 15 residues. Germline values: CDR1 KGHSH, CDR2 LQKENI. The CDR3 region is CASSPPDGRNTEAFF. DNA of the CDR3: TGTGCCAGCTCACCTCCGGACGGGCGGAACACTGAAGCTTTCTTT.

V usage is TRBV7-2 and J usage is TRBJ2-5; D may be TRBD1 or TRBD2 (6 bases each). CDR1 is SGHTA and CDR2 is FQGNSA in the germline V gene. The CDR3 length is 13 residues. The V end was cut by 5 bases, the J end by 5 bases, with 12 bases between. In DNA form, the CDR3 reads TGTGCCAGCAGCCCCCTAGGGGGGGAGACCCAGTACTTC. Protein sequence: CASSPLGGETQYF.

This rearrangement joins TRBV5-4 to TRBJ1-3; D is undetermined. V was trimmed by 7 bases and J by 6 bases, leaving 11 bases between them. The CDR3 spans 12 residues. The germline gives CDR1 SGHNT, CDR2 YYREEE (reference sequence). For the CDR3, the DNA is TGTGCCAGCTCTGGGCCTGAAAACACCATATATTTT. Translating gives CASSGPENTIYF.

The rearrangement uses TRBV11-2 and TRBJ2-5; D possibly corresponds to TRBD1 (5 bases). Trimming removed 3 bases at V and 3 bases at J, with 8 bases between. The germline CDR1 and CDR2 sequences are SGHAT and FQNNGV. This CDR3 region has 13 residues. CDR3 DNA sequence: TGTGCCAGCAGCTTTCAGGGTAAAGAGACCCAGTACTTC. Protein: CASSFQGKETQYF.

This clone was seen once. The CDR3 spells CAWSVRGGAQYF. The CDR3 DNA sequence: TGTGCCTGGAGTGTACGTGGGGGGGCCCAGTACTTC. V usage is TRBV30 and J usage is TRBJ2-5; TRBD2 matches at 7 bases. Germline trimming cut 0 bases from V and 9 bases from J; bases unmatched to any gene: 4. CDR3 length: 12 residues. Looked up from germline, CDR1 is GTSNPN and CDR2 is SVGIG (reference sequence).

V and J are TRBV4-1 and TRBJ2-7; D assignment may be TRBD1 or TRBD2 (5 bases each). The CDR3 runs 13 residues. Trimming took 5 bases from V and 2 from J, leaving 10 bases between them. Germline CDR1 and CDR2: MGHRA and YSYEKL. For the CDR3, the DNA is TGCGCCAGCAGCTGGGACCCAGCCTACGAGCAGTACTTC. It is translated as CASSWDPAYEQYF.

The chain uses TRBV29-1 and TRBJ2-3, with 7 bases that match TRBD2. From germline, CDR1 is SQVTM and CDR2 ANQGSEA. This CDR3 comprises 14 residues. Trimming cost V 5 bases and J 5 bases; bases outside gene matches: 10. The chain's CDR3 is CSVTRGVFRDTQYF. The CDR3 region has the DNA TGCAGCGTTACTCGGGGGGTTTTCAGAGATACGCAGTATTTT.

This chain uses TRBV5-1 with TRBJ2-7; D is uncertain. The V and J ends lost 0 bases and 0 bases respectively, with 10 bases between them. This CDR3 comprises 15 residues. CDR1 is SGHRS, CDR2 YFSETQ, per germline. The CDR3 coding sequence is TGCGCCAGCAGCTTGGTCCCAGCGCTCTCCTACGAGCAGTACTTC. Its translation: CASSLVPALSYEQYF.

This clone was seen only once. The chain links TRBV6-5 to TRBJ1-1; 9 nucleotides match TRBD1. This CDR3 region has 14 residues. Germline loops: CDR1 MNHEY, CDR2 SVGAGI. V was pared by 11 bases and J by 6 bases, with 13 bases of the junction left unmatched. The CDR3 DNA sequence: TGTGCCGCCGAGGCCGGGACAGGGAGCGCTGAAGCTTTCTTT. It encodes CAAEAGTGSAEAFF.

The CDR3 nucleotides read TGTGCCGGATGGACGGGGAGCTCTGGGGCCAACGTCCTGACTTTC. As protein: CAGWTGSSGANVLTF. The chain is built from TRBV30 and TRBJ2-6; D possibly corresponds to TRBD2 (5 bases). The germline V gene has CDR1 GTSNPN and CDR2 SVGIG (reference sequence). Between the trimmed V and J ends, which lost 8 bases and 0 bases, there was a span of 14 bases. This CDR3 has 15 amino acids.

The chain employs TRBV7-2 and TRBJ1-5; D uncertain. Trimming took off 6 bases at V and 0 bases at J, with 9 bases between the two ends. The CDR3 contains 14 residues. Germline-derived CDR1 and CDR2 are SGHTA and FQGNSA. The DNA of the CDR3 is TGTGCCAGCAGTCTAGGGCTTAGCAATCAGCCCCAGCATTTT. Its translation is CASSLGLSNQPQHF.

In this sample, this clone turned up a few times. V gene TRBV2 combines with J gene TRBJ1-3; D ambiguous. This CDR3 region has 14 residues. Germline lookup yields CDR1 SNHLY and CDR2 FYNNEI. Trimming left V 2 bases short and J 2 bases short, with 7 bases between. Here the CDR3 DNA reads TGTGCCAGCAGTGAAATTGCAGCTGGAAACACCATATATTTT. Translated, it gives CASSEIAAGNTIYF.

The rearrangement links TRBV4-3 to TRBJ2-1, with 14 positions matching TRBD2. V shed 3 bases and J 9 bases; nucleotides not matched to a gene: 7. Per germline, CDR1 LGHNA and CDR2 YSLEER. The CDR3 is made up of 16 amino acids. The CDR3 loop reads CASSQRLAGGGSEQFF. CDR3 nucleotide sequence: TGCGCCAGCAGCCAGAGACTAGCGGGAGGGGGTAGTGAGCAGTTCTTC.

V usage is TRBV4-1 and J usage is TRBJ2-1; a possible D gene is TRBD2 (7 bases). Trimming stripped 1 base from V and 7 bases from J, with 20 bases between. Germline CDR1 reads MGHRA; CDR2 reads YSYEKL. The CDR3 runs to 17 residues. The CDR3 bases are TGCGCCAGCAGCCAAGCCGGGGGGCGGAGAAGTTATAATGAGCAGTTCTTC. Amino acid sequence: CASSQAGGRRSYNEQFF.

The chain combines TRBV5-1 with TRBJ2-3; 7 bases fit TRBD2. The CDR3 runs to 17 residues. V was pared by 0 bases and J by 0 bases, with 7 bases of the junction left unmatched. Germline V gene lookup returns CDR1 SGHRS and CDR2 YFSETQ. The CDR3 DNA reads TGCGCCAGCAGCTTGGTGGCTAGCGGAACTAGCACAGATACGCAGTATTTT. This translates into CASSLVASGTSTDTQYF.

This sequence joins TRBV9 and TRBJ1-6; weak D call: TRBD1 (5 bases). From germline, CDR1 is SGDLS and CDR2 YYNGEE. V lost 0 bases, J lost 5 bases, and 9 bases lay in between. The CDR3 consists of 15 residues. CDR3 sequence reads: CASSVDQGNNSPLHF. The CDR3, as DNA: TGTGCCAGCAGCGTAGACCAGGGAAATAATTCACCCCTCCACTTT.

The chain is built from TRBV2 and TRBJ2-5; perhaps D is TRBD1 or TRBD2 (5 bases each). CDR3 length: 15 residues. Germline V gives CDR1 SNHLY, CDR2 FYNNEI. V dropped 8 bases and J dropped 5 bases, with 21 bases sitting between them. The CDR3, as DNA: TGTGCCAGCTTTATTGGGACCACCGAATGGGAGACCCAGTACTTC. It yields the protein CASFIGTTEWETQYF.